This is a list of T cell receptor beta chains from one sample in a study of vaccination effects on CD4 cells after COVID-19. Their cognate antigens are unknown. Method: immunoSEQ multiplex PCR; TCRdb's copy keeps in-frame clones and lacks some. Of 70,000 to 75,000 clones listed, approximately 71% are singletons. The sequencing used CD4+ T cells from PBMCs cultured without peptide, collected before COVID-19 vaccination. The source of these receptors is a human donor who received a COVID-19 vaccine. Both conserved end residues are part of each CDR3. D genes are given only for firm matches. Size is omitted from some rows. Given values are once, few, many or a class for expanded clones.

V gene	J gene	D gene	clone size	CDR3 DNA	CDR3 protein
TRBV18	TRBJ1-4	-	few	TGTGCCAGCTCACCACCGTGGCAACATATACGGGAGGAAAAACTGTTTTTT	CASSPPWQHIREEKLFF
TRBV2	TRBJ1-1	-	-	TGTGCCAGCAGGGTCGTAGGCAGTCCGAACACTGAAGCTTTCTTT	CASRVVGSPNTEAFF
TRBV7-2	TRBJ1-6	-	once	TGTGCCAGCAGCTTAGCGCAGACGTATAATTCACCCCTCCACTTT	CASSLAQTYNSPLHF
TRBV5-4	TRBJ2-1	TRBD1	-	TGTGCCAGCAGCTCAAATACAGGGGAATTCGGCAATGAGCAGTTCTTC	CASSSNTGEFGNEQFF
TRBV7-2	TRBJ2-2	TRBD1	-	TGTGCCAGCAGCTTCACTGGACAGGGCGGGGAGCTGTTTTTT	CASSFTGQGGELFF
TRBV6-2/TRBV6-3	TRBJ2-5	-	once	TGTGCCAGCAGTTACTTCGGGTGGGGGACCCAAGAGACCCAGTACTTC	CASSYFGWGTQETQYF
TRBV12-3/TRBV12-4	TRBJ1-1	-	-	TGTGCCAGCAGCCAAACTCGGAACACTGAAGCTTTCTTT	CASSQTRNTEAFF
TRBV2	TRBJ2-5	-	few	TGTGCCAGCAGTGGCCCTGAGGGGGAAACCCAGTACTTC	CASSGPEGETQYF
TRBV7-8	TRBJ1-2	-	-	TGTGCCAGCAGCTTATGGGCCCGGGGCATAACTAACTATGGCTACACCTTC	CASSLWARGITNYGYTF
TRBV30	TRBJ1-3	-	-	TGTGCCTGGAGTTCCGGACCCGGAAACACCATATATTTT	CAWSSGPGNTIYF
TRBV5-4	TRBJ2-3	-	once	TGTGCCAGCAGTCGCAGGGGGGGGGATACGCAGTATTTT	CASSRRGGDTQYF
TRBV3-1/TRBV3-2	TRBJ2-1	TRBD1	-	TGTGCCAGCAGCCCGCGACAGGGGTCGGGTGAGCAGTTCTTC	CASSPRQGSGEQFF
TRBV24-1	TRBJ2-1	TRBD2	-	TGTGCCACCGGGGAGGGCGGGGGGGCAAGCAATGAGCAGTTCTTC	CATGEGGGASNEQFF
TRBV5-1	TRBJ1-2	-	-	TGCGCCAGCAGCTTGGAGGGCAGTGGTCGTGGCTACACCTTC	CASSLEGSGRGYTF
TRBV5-5	TRBJ2-1	TRBD2	-	TGTGCCAGCAGCTTGGTCGGGGGGGTGCAGTTCTTC	CASSLVGGVQFF
TRBV6-5	TRBJ1-1	-	-	TGTGCCAGCAGCCTTATCGGAGGTTTGAACACTGAAGCTTTCTTT	CASSLIGGLNTEAFF
TRBV5-6	TRBJ1-6	-	-	TGTGCCAGCAGCCTAAACCGAAAGACACCCCTCCACTTT	CASSLNRKTPLHF
TRBV28	TRBJ2-4	TRBD1	-	TGTGCCAGCAGTTCACTCACAGGGGGCAGCAACATTCAGTACTTC	CASSSLTGGSNIQYF
TRBV19	TRBJ1-5	-	-	TGTGCCACTGCAAGGGGTGAAGTTAGCAATCAGCCCCAGCATTTT	CATARGEVSNQPQHF
TRBV7-2	TRBJ2-2	-	-	TGTGCCAGCAGCTCGCCCGCGAACACCGGGGAGCTGTTTTTT	CASSSPANTGELFF
TRBV5-1	TRBJ2-2	-	once	TGCGCCAGCAGCGGTGGGGCGGGGCTTGACACCGGGGAGCTGTTTTTT	CASSGGAGLDTGELFF
TRBV7-3	TRBJ2-2	-	-	TGTGCCAGCAGCCCCCCAACCGGGGAGCTGTTTTTT	CASSPPTGELFF
TRBV21-1	TRBJ2-5	-	-	-	CASSKVGQGSGQETQYF
TRBV9	TRBJ2-5	TRBD2	once	TGTGCCAGCAGCGTAGGATGGGGCGGGGGTCCCCAAGAGACCCAGTACTTC	CASSVGWGGGPQETQYF
TRBV18	TRBJ2-4	-	-	TGTGCCAGCTCACCTTTAACGGGGGAAAACATTCAGTACTTC	CASSPLTGENIQYF
TRBV28	TRBJ2-6	-	few	TGTGCCAGCAGTTTTAGTAGGGCCGGGGCCAACGTCCTGACTTTC	CASSFSRAGANVLTF
TRBV4-1	TRBJ1-2	-	-	TGCGCCAGCAGGCAACCAACAAGACCTAACTATGGCTACACCTTC	CASRQPTRPNYGYTF
TRBV19	TRBJ1-5	-	few	TGTGCCAGTAGTATAGTTGGGGGGTCGCCCCAGCCCCAGCATTTT	CASSIVGGSPQPQHF
TRBV27	TRBJ2-5	TRBD2	-	TGTGCCAGCAGTTTATTGCGGCCTAGCGGGGGCCAAGAGACCCAGTACTTC	CASSLLRPSGGQETQYF
TRBV7-3	TRBJ2-3	-	-	TGTGCCAGCAGCTTACAGGAAGCAAGGGGACGGACAGATACGCAGTATTTT	CASSLQEARGRTDTQYF
TRBV30	TRBJ1-2	TRBD1	few	TGTGCCTGGACCATGACAGGGTACTATGGCTACACCTTC	CAWTMTGYYGYTF
TRBV3-1/TRBV3-2	TRBJ2-4	-	-	TGTGCCAGCAGCCCGTCGATACAGGCCCACCTCGAAGCCAAAAACATTCAGTACTTC	CASSPSIQAHLEAKNIQYF
TRBV6-5	TRBJ1-1	TRBD1	few	TGTGCCAGCAGTTACTCAGGGACAGCTATTGAAGCTTTCTTT	CASSYSGTAIEAFF
TRBV5-1	TRBJ1-4	TRBD1	-	TGCGCCAGCAGCTTGGGGGACAGGGCGAAAAAACTGTTTTTT	CASSLGDRAKKLFF
TRBV7-3	TRBJ2-2	-	few	TGTGCCAGCAGCTTGTCACTAGCCGGCGGGGAGCTGTTTTTT	CASSLSLAGGELFF
TRBV20-1	TRBJ1-2	TRBD1	-	TGCAGTGCTACCAGGGGGTATGGCTACACCTTC	CSATRGYGYTF
TRBV29-1	TRBJ2-5	TRBD2	-	TGCAGCGCACCTAGCGGGGGAGAGACCCAGTACTTC	CSAPSGGETQYF
TRBV7-2	TRBJ1-2	-	-	TGTGCCAGCAGCTTAGCAGGGGTGGAAGGCTACACCTTC	CASSLAGVEGYTF
TRBV7-2	TRBJ1-6	-	few	TGTGCCAGCAGCTCCTTACATGTTAGGAATTCACCCCTCCACTTT	CASSSLHVRNSPLHF
TRBV7-8	TRBJ1-3	-	-	TGTGCCAGCAGCGCAAATCAGGGATTGGACACCATATATTTT	CASSANQGLDTIYF
TRBV6-1	TRBJ1-2	-	-	TGTGCCAGCAGTGAAGTGGAGGAGACAGCTCATGGCTACACCTTC	CASSEVEETAHGYTF
TRBV24-1	TRBJ2-3	TRBD1	-	TGTGCCACCAGTGATTGGACAGGTAACACAGATACGCAGTATTTT	CATSDWTGNTDTQYF
TRBV7-2	TRBJ1-1	-	-	TGTGCCAGCAGCACCCGACAGAACACTGAAGCTTTCTTT	CASSTRQNTEAFF
TRBV7-2	TRBJ2-3	TRBD2	-	TGTGCCAGCAGCTTAGATTGGACTAGCGGGTACACAGATACGCAGTATTTT	CASSLDWTSGYTDTQYF
TRBV18	TRBJ1-6	-	-	TGTGCCAGCTCACGCCCGGGACACCGATATAATTCACCCCTCCACTTT	CASSRPGHRYNSPLHF
TRBV19	TRBJ1-3	-	-	TGTGCCAGTAAAGTAGTGAGCTCTGGAAACACCATATATTTT	CASKVVSSGNTIYF
TRBV7-2	TRBJ2-5	-	-	TGTGCCAGCAGCTTGGCAGGGCTCCAAGAGACCCAGTACTTC	CASSLAGLQETQYF
TRBV18	TRBJ2-5	TRBD2	few	TGTGCCAGCTCACTAGTCCCGGGAGGAGAGACCCAGTACTTC	CASSLVPGGETQYF
TRBV2	TRBJ2-5	TRBD2	-	TGTGCCAGCAGCCGTGCCCGGACTAGCGTAGAGACCCAGTACTTC	CASSRARTSVETQYF
TRBV11-2	TRBJ2-1	TRBD1	few	TGTGCCAGCAGCTTAGCCCCTCCAGGGGGCCAATACAATGAGCAGTTCTTC	CASSLAPPGGQYNEQFF
TRBV10-3	TRBJ2-2	TRBD2	-	TGTGCCATCAAAGGGAGGGAGGCCGGGGAGCTGTTTTTT	CAIKGREAGELFF
TRBV5-1	TRBJ1-1	-	-	TGCGCCAGCAGCTTGGTTTGGAACACTGAAGCTTTCTTT	CASSLVWNTEAFF
TRBV3-1/TRBV3-2	TRBJ1-4	-	few	TGTGCCAGCGTGCCGCGACAGCATAATGAAAAACTGTTTTTT	CASVPRQHNEKLFF